A selection of T cell receptor beta chains follows, all from one sample in a study of early T cells in non-severe SARS-CoV-2 infection. A single record per CDR3 protein comes from TCRdb applying MiXCR to the 5' RACE reads. The table has about 33,000 distinct CDR3 sequences, approximately 5% seen once; the top ten hold 13%. Material for sequencing was whole blood. The receptors derive from an adult who was a healthcare worker with PCR-confirmed SARS-CoV-2 infection or an uninfected control (not recorded which). Both conserved end residues are part of each CDR3. Fields, in order: clone size, J gene, V gene, D gene, CDR3 DNA, CDR3 protein. A D gene is named only where the DNA matches it firmly. Expanded clones are given a class, and other clones once, few, many or no size at all.

clone_size: many; j_call: TRBJ2-7; v_call: TRBV5-1; d_call: TRBD1; cdr3_nt: TGCGCCAGCAGCTCGGGACAGGGTCGTTTCGAAGAGCAGTACTTC; cdr3_aa: CASSSGQGRFEEQYF
clone_size: few; j_call: TRBJ2-3; v_call: TRBV5-5; d_call: .; cdr3_nt: TGTGCCAGCAGCCCAGGGGGGGGCAGGGATACGCAGTATTTT; cdr3_aa: CASSPGGGRDTQYF
clone_size: many; j_call: TRBJ2-4; v_call: TRBV15; d_call: .; cdr3_nt: TGTGCCACCAGCAGACCTCCTATAGCCAAAAACATTCAGTACTTC; cdr3_aa: CATSRPPIAKNIQYF
clone_size: many; j_call: TRBJ2-2; v_call: TRBV20-1; d_call: .; cdr3_nt: TGCAGTGCTAGACCGGGCAGAGGGATCGACACCGGGGAGCTGTTTTTT; cdr3_aa: CSARPGRGIDTGELFF
clone_size: .; j_call: TRBJ2-7; v_call: TRBV4-1; d_call: .; cdr3_nt: TGCGCCAGCAGCCAAGACCCAGCTGTAGTCCCCTACGAGCAGTACTTC; cdr3_aa: CASSQDPAVVPYEQYF
clone_size: many; j_call: TRBJ1-1; v_call: TRBV7-3; d_call: .; cdr3_nt: TGTGCCAGCAGCCGGAACCGGGGGGAAGCTTTCTTT; cdr3_aa: CASSRNRGEAFF
clone_size: many; j_call: TRBJ2-5; v_call: TRBV20-1; d_call: TRBD2; cdr3_nt: TGCAGTGCTAGAGATCCGCGGACTAGTAAGGAGACCCAGTACTTC; cdr3_aa: CSARDPRTSKETQYF
clone_size: many; j_call: TRBJ1-6; v_call: TRBV7-9; d_call: .; cdr3_nt: TGTGCCAGCAGCTTAGAGGCTAATTCACCCCTCCACTTT; cdr3_aa: CASSLEANSPLHF
clone_size: many; j_call: TRBJ2-1; v_call: TRBV18; d_call: TRBD2; cdr3_nt: TGTGCCAGCTCACCGGGAGCGGGGGAAATAGGTCGTGAGCAGTTCTTC; cdr3_aa: CASSPGAGEIGREQFF
clone_size: many; j_call: TRBJ2-5; v_call: TRBV20-1; d_call: .; cdr3_nt: TGCAGTGCAAAAAGAGACGTCGGCGGAGACCAAGAGACCCAGTACTTC; cdr3_aa: CSAKRDVGGDQETQYF
clone_size: many; j_call: TRBJ2-1; v_call: TRBV3-1; d_call: .; cdr3_nt: TGTGCCAGCAGCCCTAGGGGATCGGGGCAGTTCTTC; cdr3_aa: CASSPRGSGQFF
clone_size: many; j_call: TRBJ1-2; v_call: TRBV19; d_call: .; cdr3_nt: TGTGCCAGTAGTTCGGGCGTGGCGGGCAGACAGAACTATGGCTACACCTTC; cdr3_aa: CASSSGVAGRQNYGYTF
clone_size: many; j_call: TRBJ2-5; v_call: TRBV18; d_call: .; cdr3_nt: TGTGCCAGCTCACAGGGGACCGGAGAGACCCAGTACTTC; cdr3_aa: CASSQGTGETQYF
clone_size: many; j_call: TRBJ1-6; v_call: TRBV5-1; d_call: .; cdr3_nt: TGCGCCAGCAGCTCGGACGGAAATAATTCACCCCTCCACTTT; cdr3_aa: CASSSDGNNSPLHF
clone_size: many; j_call: TRBJ2-7; v_call: TRBV6-6; d_call: TRBD2; cdr3_nt: TGTGCCAGCAGGGCGGGGGGGTCCCACGAGCAGTACTTC; cdr3_aa: CASRAGGSHEQYF
clone_size: few; j_call: TRBJ2-5; v_call: TRBV28; d_call: .; cdr3_nt: TGTGCCAGCAGTTTAGAGGCCCAAGAGACCCAGTACTTC; cdr3_aa: CASSLEAQETQYF
clone_size: many; j_call: TRBJ2-3; v_call: TRBV10-3; d_call: TRBD1; cdr3_nt: TGTGCCACCAGACGGACAGGGGAAAGCACAGATACGCAGTATTTT; cdr3_aa: CATRRTGESTDTQYF
clone_size: many; j_call: TRBJ1-2; v_call: TRBV12-3/TRBV12-4; d_call: .; cdr3_nt: TGTGCCAGCAGTTTCCTCTATGGCTACACCTTC; cdr3_aa: CASSFLYGYTF
clone_size: many; j_call: TRBJ1-3; v_call: TRBV6-5; d_call: .; cdr3_nt: TGTGCCAGCACCGCAGGGCGTCACGGAAACACCATATATTTT; cdr3_aa: CASTAGRHGNTIYF
clone_size: .; j_call: TRBJ2-5; v_call: TRBV20-1; d_call: .; cdr3_nt: TGCAGTGCCCGACGACCTGCAGGGGCTGGCCAAGAGACCCAGTACTTC; cdr3_aa: CSARRPAGAGQETQYF
clone_size: many; j_call: TRBJ2-7; v_call: TRBV7-9; d_call: .; cdr3_nt: TGTGCCAGCAGCCGAACTACTGGCCTCGATGGTAGTTACGAGCAGTACTTC; cdr3_aa: CASSRTTGLDGSYEQYF
clone_size: many; j_call: TRBJ2-3; v_call: TRBV7-9; d_call: TRBD2; cdr3_nt: TGTGCCAGCAGCGTAATCTCTAGCGGGGAAGAGGTAGATACGCAGTATTTT; cdr3_aa: CASSVISSGEEVDTQYF
clone_size: many; j_call: TRBJ2-2; v_call: TRBV19; d_call: .; cdr3_nt: TGTGCCAGTAGGACGCCGGGACACGGTTACACCGGGGAGCTGTTTTTT; cdr3_aa: CASRTPGHGYTGELFF
clone_size: many; j_call: TRBJ1-4; v_call: TRBV30; d_call: TRBD1; cdr3_nt: TGTGCCTGGAGCCCCCACAGGGGGCATGAAAAACTGTTTTTT; cdr3_aa: CAWSPHRGHEKLFF
clone_size: few; j_call: TRBJ1-1; v_call: TRBV6-5; d_call: .; cdr3_nt: TGTGCCAGCAGTAGCCCCCAGGGGCGGATGAACACTGAAGCTTTCTTT; cdr3_aa: CASSSPQGRMNTEAFF
clone_size: few; j_call: TRBJ2-1; v_call: TRBV4-3; d_call: .; cdr3_nt: TGCGCCAGCAGCCCCTCACCGGGCTATAGTGAGCAGTTCTTC; cdr3_aa: CASSPSPGYSEQFF
clone_size: many; j_call: TRBJ2-5; v_call: TRBV27; d_call: .; cdr3_nt: TGTGCCAGCAGTTTATCCCATTCGCTAGAGACCCAGTACTTC; cdr3_aa: CASSLSHSLETQYF